The clone carrying this T cell receptor (beta chain) was found many times. This CDR3 comprises 16 residues. V trimming: 4 bases; J trimming: 3 bases; junction bases outside the gene matches: 8. Germline assignment: CDR1 KGHDR and CDR2 SFDVKD. Amplified material comprised TCR beta CDR3 regions derived from RNA transcripts. Second-round multiplex PCR came after a first-round RT-PCR that employed HTBI primers. TCRdb re-called the multiplex PCR reads through MiXCR, storing one row per CDR3 protein. The sample contains more than 550,000 distinct CDR3 sequences, 35% to 45% of which appear only once. Moderate-to-severe activity, CAS ≥3, NOSPECS ≥4 and a duration under 3 months were seen in donors with ophthalmopathy. These data originate in a study of Graves' ophthalmopathy and Graves' hyperthyroidism.

The TCR sequence derives from an adult man with Graves' ophthalmopathy. The chain employs TRBV24-1 and TRBJ1-5; 7 positions agree with TRBD1. Sequencing input: peripheral blood. CDR3 DNA: TGTGCCACCAGTGACCCCCCCGGGACAGCCAATCAGCCCCAGCATTTT. As protein: CATSDPPGTANQPQHF.